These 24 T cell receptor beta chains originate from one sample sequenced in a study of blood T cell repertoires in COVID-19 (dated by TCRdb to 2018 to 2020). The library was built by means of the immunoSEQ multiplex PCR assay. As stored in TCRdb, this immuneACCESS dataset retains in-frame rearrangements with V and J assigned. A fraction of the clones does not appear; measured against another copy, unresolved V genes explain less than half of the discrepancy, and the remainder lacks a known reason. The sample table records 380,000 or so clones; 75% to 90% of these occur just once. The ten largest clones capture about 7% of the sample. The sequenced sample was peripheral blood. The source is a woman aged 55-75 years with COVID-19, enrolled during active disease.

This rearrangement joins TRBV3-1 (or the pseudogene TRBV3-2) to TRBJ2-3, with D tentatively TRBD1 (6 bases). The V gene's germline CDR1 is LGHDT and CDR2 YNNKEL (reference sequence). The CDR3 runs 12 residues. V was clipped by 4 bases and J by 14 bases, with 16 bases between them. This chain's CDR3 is CASSLRGRGWYF. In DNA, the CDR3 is TGTGCCAGCAGCCTTAGGGGCAGGGGTTGGTATTTT.

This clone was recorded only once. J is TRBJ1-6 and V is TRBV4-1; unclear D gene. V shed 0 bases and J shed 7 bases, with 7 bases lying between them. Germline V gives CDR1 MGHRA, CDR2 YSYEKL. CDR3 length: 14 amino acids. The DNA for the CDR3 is TGCGCCAGCAGCCAAGAGGCAAAGAATTCACCCCTCCACTTT. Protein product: CASSQEAKNSPLHF.

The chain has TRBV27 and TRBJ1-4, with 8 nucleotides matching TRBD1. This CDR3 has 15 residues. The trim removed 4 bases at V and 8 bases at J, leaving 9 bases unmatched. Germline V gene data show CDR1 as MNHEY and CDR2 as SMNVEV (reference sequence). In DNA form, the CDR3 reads TGTGCCAGCAGTTCCCCGACAGGGGAGAACGAAAAACTGTTTTTT. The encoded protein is CASSSPTGENEKLFF.

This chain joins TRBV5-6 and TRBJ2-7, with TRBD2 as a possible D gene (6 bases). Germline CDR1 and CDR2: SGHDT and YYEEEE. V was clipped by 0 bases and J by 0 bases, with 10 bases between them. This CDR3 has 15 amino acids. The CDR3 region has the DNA TGTGCCAGCAGCTTGGCTCAGGGAGGCTCCTACGAGCAGTACTTC. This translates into CASSLAQGGSYEQYF.

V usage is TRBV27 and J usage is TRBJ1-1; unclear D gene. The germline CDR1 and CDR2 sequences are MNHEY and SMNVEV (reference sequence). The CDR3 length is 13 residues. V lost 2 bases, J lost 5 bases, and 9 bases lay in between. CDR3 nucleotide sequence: TGTGCCAGCAGTTTAATCGGGGTTACTGAAGCTTTCTTT. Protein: CASSLIGVTEAFF.

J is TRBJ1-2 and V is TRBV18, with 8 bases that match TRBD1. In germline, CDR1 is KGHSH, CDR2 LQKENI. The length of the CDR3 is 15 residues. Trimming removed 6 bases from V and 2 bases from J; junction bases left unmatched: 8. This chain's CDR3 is CASSLGQGANYGYTF. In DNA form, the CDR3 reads TGTGCCAGCTCTCTTGGACAGGGAGCAAACTATGGCTACACCTTC.

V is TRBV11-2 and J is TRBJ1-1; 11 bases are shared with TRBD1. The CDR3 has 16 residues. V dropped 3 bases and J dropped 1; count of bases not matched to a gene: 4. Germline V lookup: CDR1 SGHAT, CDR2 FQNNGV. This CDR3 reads CASSLKGQGGNTEAFF. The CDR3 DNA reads TGTGCCAGCAGCTTGAAGGGACAGGGGGGGAACACTGAAGCTTTCTTT.

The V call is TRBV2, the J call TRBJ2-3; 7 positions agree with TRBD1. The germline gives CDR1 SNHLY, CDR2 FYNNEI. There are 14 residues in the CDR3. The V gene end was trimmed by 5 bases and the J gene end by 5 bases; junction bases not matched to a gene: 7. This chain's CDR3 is CASSLTGKEDTQYF. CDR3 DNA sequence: TGTGCCAGCAGTTTGACAGGGAAGGAAGATACGCAGTATTTT.

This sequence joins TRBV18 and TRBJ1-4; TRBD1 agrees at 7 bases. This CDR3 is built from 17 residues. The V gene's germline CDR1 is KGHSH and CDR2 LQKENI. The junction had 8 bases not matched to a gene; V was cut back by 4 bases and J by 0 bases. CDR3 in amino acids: CASSLRQGGATNEKLFF. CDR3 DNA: TGTGCCAGCTCACTACGACAGGGAGGAGCAACTAATGAAAAACTGTTTTTT.

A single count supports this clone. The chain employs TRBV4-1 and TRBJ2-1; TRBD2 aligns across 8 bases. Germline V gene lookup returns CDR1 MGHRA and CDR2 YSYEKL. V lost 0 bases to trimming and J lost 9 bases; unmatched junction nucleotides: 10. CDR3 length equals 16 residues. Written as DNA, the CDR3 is TGCGCCAGCAGCCAAGAGCCGGGGGGGCCGATTCGTGAGCAGTTCTTC. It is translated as CASSQEPGGPIREQFF.

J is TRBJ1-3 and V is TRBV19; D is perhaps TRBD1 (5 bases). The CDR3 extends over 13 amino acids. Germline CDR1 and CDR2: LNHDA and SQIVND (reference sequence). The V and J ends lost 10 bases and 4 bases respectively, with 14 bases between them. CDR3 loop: CATWEGTGNTIYF. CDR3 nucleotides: TGTGCCACCTGGGAGGGGACGGGAAACACCATATATTTT.

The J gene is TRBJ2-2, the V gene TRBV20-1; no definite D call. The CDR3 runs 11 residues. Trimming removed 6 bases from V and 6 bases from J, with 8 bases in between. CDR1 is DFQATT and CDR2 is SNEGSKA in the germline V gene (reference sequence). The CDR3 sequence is CSAVEAGELFF. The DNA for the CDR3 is TGCAGTGCGGTAGAGGCCGGGGAGCTGTTTTTT.

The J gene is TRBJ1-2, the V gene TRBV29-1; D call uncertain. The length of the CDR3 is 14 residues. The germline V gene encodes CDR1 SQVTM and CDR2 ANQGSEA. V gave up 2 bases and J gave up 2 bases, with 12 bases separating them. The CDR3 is CSVEQWPFNYGYTF. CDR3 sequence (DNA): TGCAGCGTTGAACAGTGGCCCTTCAACTATGGCTACACCTTC.

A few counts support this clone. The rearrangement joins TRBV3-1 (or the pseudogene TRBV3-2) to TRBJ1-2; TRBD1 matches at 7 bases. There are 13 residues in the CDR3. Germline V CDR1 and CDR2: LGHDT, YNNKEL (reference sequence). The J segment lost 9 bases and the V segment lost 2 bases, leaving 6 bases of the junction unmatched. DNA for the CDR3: TGTGCCAGCAGCCAAACCCGACAGGGAAGCTACACCTTC. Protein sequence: CASSQTRQGSYTF.

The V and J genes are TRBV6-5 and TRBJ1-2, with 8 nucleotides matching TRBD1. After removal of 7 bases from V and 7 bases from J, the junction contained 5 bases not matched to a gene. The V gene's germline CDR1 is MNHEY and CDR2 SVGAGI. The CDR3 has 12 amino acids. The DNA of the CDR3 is TGTGCCAGCACACTACAGGGGGGTGGCTACACCTTC. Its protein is CASTLQGGGYTF.

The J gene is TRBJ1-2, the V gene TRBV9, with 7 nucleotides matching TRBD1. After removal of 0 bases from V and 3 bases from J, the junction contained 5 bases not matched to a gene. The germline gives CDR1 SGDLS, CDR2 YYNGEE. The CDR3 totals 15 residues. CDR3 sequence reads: CASSVGQGIDYGYTF. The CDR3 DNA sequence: TGTGCCAGCAGCGTAGGACAGGGAATCGACTATGGCTACACCTTC.

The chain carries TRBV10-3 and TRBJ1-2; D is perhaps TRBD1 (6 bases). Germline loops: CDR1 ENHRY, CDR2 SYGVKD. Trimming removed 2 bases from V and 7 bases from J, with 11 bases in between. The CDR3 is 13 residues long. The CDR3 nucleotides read TGTGCCATCAGTGAGGCGGGGGGCTCTGGCTACACCTTC. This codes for CAISEAGGSGYTF.

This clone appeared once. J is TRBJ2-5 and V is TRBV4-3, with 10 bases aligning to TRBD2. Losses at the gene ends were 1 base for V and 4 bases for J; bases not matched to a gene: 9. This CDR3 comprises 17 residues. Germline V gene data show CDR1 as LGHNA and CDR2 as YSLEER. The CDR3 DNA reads TGCGCCAGCAGCCAAGCCGCTAGCGGGGGCTACTCAGAGACCCAGTACTTC. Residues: CASSQAASGGYSETQYF.

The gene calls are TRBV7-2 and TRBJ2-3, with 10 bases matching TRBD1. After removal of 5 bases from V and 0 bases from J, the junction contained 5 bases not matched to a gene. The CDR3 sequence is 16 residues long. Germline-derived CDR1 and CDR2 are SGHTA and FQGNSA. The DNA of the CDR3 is TGTGCCAGCAGCAAGGGACAGGGGACTAGCACAGATACGCAGTATTTT. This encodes CASSKGQGTSTDTQYF.

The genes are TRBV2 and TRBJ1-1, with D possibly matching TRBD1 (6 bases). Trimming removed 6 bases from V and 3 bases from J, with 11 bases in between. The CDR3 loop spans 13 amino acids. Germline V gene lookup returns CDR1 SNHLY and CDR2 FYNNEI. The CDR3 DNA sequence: TGTGCCAGCAGCCCGACAGGCTACACTGAAGCTTTCTTT. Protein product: CASSPTGYTEAFF.

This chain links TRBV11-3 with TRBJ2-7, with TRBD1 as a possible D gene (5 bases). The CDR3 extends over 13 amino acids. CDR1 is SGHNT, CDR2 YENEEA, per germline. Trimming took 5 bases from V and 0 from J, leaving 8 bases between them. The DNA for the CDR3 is TGTGCCAGCAGCCCGGACAACTCCTACGAGCAGTACTTC. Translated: CASSPDNSYEQYF.

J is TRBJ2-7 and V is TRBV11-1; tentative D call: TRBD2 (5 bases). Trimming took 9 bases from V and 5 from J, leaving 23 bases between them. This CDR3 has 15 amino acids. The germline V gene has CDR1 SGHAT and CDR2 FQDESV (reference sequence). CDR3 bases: TGTGCCAGGGGTTTTAGAGGGCATGGTTTCGACGAGCAGTACTTC. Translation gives CARGFRGHGFDEQYF. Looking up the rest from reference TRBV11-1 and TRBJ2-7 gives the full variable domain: EAEVAQSPRYKITEKSQAVAFWCDPISGHATLYWYRQILGQGPELLVQFQDESVVDDSQLPKDRFSAERLKGVDSTLKIQPAELGDSAMYLCARGFRGHGFDEQYFGPGTRLTVT.

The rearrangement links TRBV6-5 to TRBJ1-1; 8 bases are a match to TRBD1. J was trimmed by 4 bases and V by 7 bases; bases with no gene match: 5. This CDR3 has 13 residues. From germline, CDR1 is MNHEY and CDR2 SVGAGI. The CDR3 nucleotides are TGTGCCAGCAACCCCACAGGGGGCACTGAAGCTTTCTTT. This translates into CASNPTGGTEAFF.

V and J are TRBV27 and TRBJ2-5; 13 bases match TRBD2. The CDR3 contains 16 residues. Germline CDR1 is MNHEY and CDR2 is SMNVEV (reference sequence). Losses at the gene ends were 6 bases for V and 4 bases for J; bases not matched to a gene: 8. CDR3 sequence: CASSRILAGGTETQYF. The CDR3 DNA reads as TGTGCCAGCAGCCGAATACTAGCGGGGGGGACAGAGACCCAGTACTTC.